This TCR beta chain derives from a study of cytomegalovirus exposure and HLA in healthy donors. Across the whole study: In an early release, HLA-typed donors contributed tens of millions of unique TCR sequences. Study-level findings and limits: Analysis was performed later, and it showed HLA-associated TCR beta chains to be more clonally expanded than equally common others. For most subjects, TCR beta sequences were reported to predict HLA-A and HLA-B alleles with accuracy.

PCR primers comprised 60 Vbeta and 13 Jbeta primers. Method: immunoSEQ multiplex PCR; TCRdb's copy keeps in-frame clones and lacks some. This sample yields a few hundred thousand clones, of which under 80% are seen a single time; 1.5% to 2% belongs to the top ten. J gave up 4 bases and V 5 bases, and 6 bases lay outside the gene matches. The CDR3 length is 14 residues. From germline, CDR1 is SGHTA and CDR2 FQGTGA. Of note for this clone: The antigen is undetermined.

Sequenced input: PBMCs. This TCR derives from a woman between 25 and 40 years old in good health and CMV-seronegative. The V call is TRBV7-3, the J call TRBJ2-7, with 9 nucleotides matching TRBD1. In DNA, the CDR3 is TGTGCCAGCAGCGTGGACAGGGGAACGTACGAGCAGTACTTC. Translating it yields CASSVDRGTYEQYF.